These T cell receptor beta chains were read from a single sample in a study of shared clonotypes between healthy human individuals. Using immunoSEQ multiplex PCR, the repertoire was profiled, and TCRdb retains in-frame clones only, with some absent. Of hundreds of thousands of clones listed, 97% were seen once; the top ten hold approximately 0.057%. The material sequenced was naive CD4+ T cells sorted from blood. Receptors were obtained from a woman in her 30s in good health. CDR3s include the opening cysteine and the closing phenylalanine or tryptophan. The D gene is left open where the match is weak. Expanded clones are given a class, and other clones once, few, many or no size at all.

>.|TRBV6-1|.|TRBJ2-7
TGTGCCAGCAGTGAAGCCCAACCTTCGAGCTCCTACGAGCAGTACTTC
CASSEAQPSSSYEQYF
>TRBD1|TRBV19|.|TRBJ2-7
TGTGCCAGTAGTATGGGACAGGCCCGGGACGAGCAGTACTTC
CASSMGQARDEQYF
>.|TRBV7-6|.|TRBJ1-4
TGTGCCACCCAAGCGGGGCCAACTAATGAAAAACTGTTTTTT
CATQAGPTNEKLFF
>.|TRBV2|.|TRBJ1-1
TGTGCCAGCAATCAGGGACGAAACACTGAAGCTTTCTTT
CASNQGRNTEAFF
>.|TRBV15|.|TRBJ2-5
TGTGCCACCAGCAGAGATTCAAGCGCAGAGACCCAGTACTTC
CATSRDSSAETQYF
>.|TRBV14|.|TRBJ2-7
TGTGCCAGCAGCCGACGGACCTACGAGCAGTACTTC
CASSRRTYEQYF
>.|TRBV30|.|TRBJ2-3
TGTGCCTGGAGTCTCGGGGGCGGGATAGATACGCAGTATTTT
CAWSLGGGIDTQYF
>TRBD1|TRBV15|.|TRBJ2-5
TGTGCCACCAGCAGAGGGCAGGGGGCCCAAGAGACCCAGTACTTC
CATSRGQGAQETQYF
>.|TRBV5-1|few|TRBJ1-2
TGCGCCAGCAGCCCCGAGGAGAAGGGCTACACCTTC
CASSPEEKGYTF
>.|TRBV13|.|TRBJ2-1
TGTGCCAGCAGCCCAAGAACGGGACTCCCCTCCTACAATGAGCAGTTCTTC
CASSPRTGLPSYNEQFF
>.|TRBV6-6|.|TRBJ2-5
TGTGCCAGCAGTTACATGGCGACCCAAGAGACCCAGTACTTC
CASSYMATQETQYF
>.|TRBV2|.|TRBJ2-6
TGTGCCAGCAAAGGGGCTGGGGCCAACGTCCTGACTTTC
CASKGAGANVLTF
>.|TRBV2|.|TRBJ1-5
TGTGCCAGCAGTGAAGCTGGGGTTAGCAATCAGCCCCAGCATTTT
CASSEAGVSNQPQHF
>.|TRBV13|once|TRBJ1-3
TGTGCCAGCAGCTTAAAGGGTACGCGCTCTGGAAACACCATATATTTT
CASSLKGTRSGNTIYF
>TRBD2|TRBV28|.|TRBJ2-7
TGTGCCAGCAGAACCCCGCTGACTAGCGAAAGCTCCTACGAGCAGTACTTC
CASRTPLTSESSYEQYF
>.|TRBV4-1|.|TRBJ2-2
TGCGCCAGCAGCCAAGACCGCGTCTTTTTTGTAACGAACACCGGGGAGCTGTTTTTT
CASSQDRVFFVTNTGELFF
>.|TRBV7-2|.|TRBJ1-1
TGTGCCAGCAGCTATGACAGGAACACTGAAGCTTTCTTT
CASSYDRNTEAFF
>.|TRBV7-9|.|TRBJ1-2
TGTGCCAGCAGCTTAAGAGAGAGTGAAGGCTACACCTTC
CASSLRESEGYTF
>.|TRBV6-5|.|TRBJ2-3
TGTGCCAGCAAGGGGAGCACAGATACGCAGTATTTT
CASKGSTDTQYF
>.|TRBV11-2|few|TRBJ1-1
TGTGCCAGCAGCTTAGGGGGTTGGAACACTGAAGCTTTCTTT
CASSLGGWNTEAFF
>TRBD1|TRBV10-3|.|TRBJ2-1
TGTGCCATCCGACAGGGGGCCGACAATGAGCAGTTCTTC
CAIRQGADNEQFF
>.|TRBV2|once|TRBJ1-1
TGTGCCAGCAGTGCCGGCAGGGCGGCTTTCTTT
CASSAGRAAFF
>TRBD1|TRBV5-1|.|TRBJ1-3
TGCGCCAGCAGTATGACAGGGGTCCCCTCTGGAAACACCATATATTTT
CASSMTGVPSGNTIYF
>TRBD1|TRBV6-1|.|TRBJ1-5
TGTGCCAGCAGTGAAGCAGGGGGCGGGGGCAATCAGCCCCAGCATTTT
CASSEAGGGGNQPQHF
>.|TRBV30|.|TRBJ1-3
TGTGCCTGGAGTGCCATCTCTGGAAACACCATATATTTT
CAWSAISGNTIYF
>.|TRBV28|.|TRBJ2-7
TGTGCCAGCGCCGCCTTCCCCTACGAGCAGTACTTC
CASAAFPYEQYF
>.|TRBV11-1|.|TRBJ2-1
TGTGCCAGCAGCTCCCGAGCTGGAGTCATTAATGAGCAGTTCTTC
CASSSRAGVINEQFF
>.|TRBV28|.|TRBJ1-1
TGTGCCAGCAGATCGGACGGGACTGAAGCTTTCTTT
CASRSDGTEAFF
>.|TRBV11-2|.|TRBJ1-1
TGTGCCAGCACCCCCCCGGGGGGTGGGGTAGCTTTCTTT
CASTPPGGGVAFF
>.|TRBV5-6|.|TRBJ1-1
TGTGCCAGCAGCCCCCGCCAGTTTGCTGAAGCTTTCTTT
CASSPRQFAEAFF
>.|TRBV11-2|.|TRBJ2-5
TGTGCCAGCAGCTTAGTTAGAGGGAGTGAGACCCAGTACTTC
CASSLVRGSETQYF
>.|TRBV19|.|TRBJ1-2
TGTGCCAGTAGTATGTGGAGCTTCTATGGCTACACCTTC
CASSMWSFYGYTF
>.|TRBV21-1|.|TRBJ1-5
TGTGCCAGCAGCAACAGGGGCGATCAGCCCCAGCATTTT
CASSNRGDQPQHF
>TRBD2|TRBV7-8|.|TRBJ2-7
TGTGCCAGCAGCCCCGGAGGTAGCGGGACATACTACGAGCAGTACTTC
CASSPGGSGTYYEQYF
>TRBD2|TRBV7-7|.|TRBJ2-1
TGTGCCAGCAGCTTCAGCGGGGACAATGAGCAGTTCTTC
CASSFSGDNEQFF
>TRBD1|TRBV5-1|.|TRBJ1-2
TGCGCCAGCAGCTTGGGCCGGGACAGGGTTTCCTATGGCTACACCTTC
CASSLGRDRVSYGYTF
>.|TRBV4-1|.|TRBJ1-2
TGCGCCAGCAGCCTCCCCGGGGGGCCGCGCGGCTATGGCTACACCTTC
CASSLPGGPRGYGYTF
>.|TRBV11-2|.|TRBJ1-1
TGTGCCAGCAGCTCCACACTGGACACTGAAGCTTTCTTT
CASSSTLDTEAFF
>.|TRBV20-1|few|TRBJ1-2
TGCAGTGCGGGCGGACAGTATGGCTACACCTTC
CSAGGQYGYTF
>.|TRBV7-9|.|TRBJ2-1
TGTGCCAGCAGCTTATACGGCGCGAGCAACTATGAGCAGTTCTTC
CASSLYGASNYEQFF
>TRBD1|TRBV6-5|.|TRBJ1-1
TGTGCCAGCAAGGACAGGGGTCAGGGTGAAGCTTTCTTT
CASKDRGQGEAFF
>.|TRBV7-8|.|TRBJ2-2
TGTGCCAGCAGCTTAGAAAGGGTCACCGGGGAGCTGTTTTTT
CASSLERVTGELFF
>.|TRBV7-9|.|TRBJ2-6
TGTGCCAGCAGCGCCGGGACAACTGGGGCCAACGTCCTGACTTTC
CASSAGTTGANVLTF
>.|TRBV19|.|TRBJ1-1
TGTGCCAGTAGACGGGGGACGAACACTGAAGCTTTCTTT
CASRRGTNTEAFF
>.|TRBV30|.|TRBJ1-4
TGTGCCTGGAGTGTAGGCGGTAATGAAAAACTGTTTTTT
CAWSVGGNEKLFF
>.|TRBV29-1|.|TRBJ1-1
TGCAGCGTTGTGGGGGACACTGAAGCTTTCTTT
CSVVGDTEAFF
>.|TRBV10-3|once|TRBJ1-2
TGTGCCATCAGTGGTATAGCGAAGGATGGCTACACCTTC
CAISGIAKDGYTF